These 2 T cell receptor beta chains were all obtained from the same sample, sequenced in a study of Graves' ophthalmopathy and Graves' hyperthyroidism. Amplified TCR beta CDR3 regions were obtained using RNA transcripts as template. First-round RT-PCR relied on HTBI primers, and a second-round multiplex PCR came next. TCRdb fed the multiplex PCR reads into MiXCR, producing one record per CDR3 protein. Of 680,000 or so distinct CDR3 sequences in the sample, approximately 21% were seen once. The sequencing sample was made of peripheral blood. These receptor sequences come from a woman aged 18-29 years with stable Graves' hyperthyroidism. Some clones in this sample may be carry-over from other donors' samples.

Many counts were recorded for this clonotype. The V and J genes are TRBV6-2 or TRBV6-3 and TRBJ1-5, with 8 bases aligning to TRBD1. The CDR3 covers 16 residues. V shed 6 bases, J shed 2 bases, and the junction held 9 bases outside the gene matches. Germline CDR1 and CDR2: MNHEY and SVGEGT. The CDR3 here is CASRHRGGIGNQPQHF. CDR3 bases: TGTGCCAGCAGACACAGGGGGGGCATAGGCAATCAGCCCCAGCATTTT.

This clonotype was observed at least ten times. The chain recombines TRBV7-8 with TRBJ1-5; TRBD1 matches 7 bases. In germline, CDR1 is SGHVS, CDR2 FQNEAQ. The length of the CDR3 is 14 residues. The V gene end was trimmed by 4 bases and the J gene end by 3 bases; junction bases not matched to a gene: 3. For the CDR3, the DNA is TGTGCCAGCAGCTCTCAGGGGGTCAATCAGCCCCAGCATTTT. As protein: CASSSQGVNQPQHF.